Below are 10 T cell receptor beta chains sequenced from a single sample in a study of cytomegalovirus exposure and HLA in healthy donors. PCR was performed using 60 Vbeta and 13 Jbeta primers. Clones were sequenced by immunoSEQ multiplex PCR, and TCRdb holds only the in-frame ones, with some missing. The sample has 160,000 or so clones, approximately 75% seen once. Sequencing input: PBMCs. The receptors were gathered from a man aged 45-65 years in good health and CMV-seropositive.

V is TRBV4-3 and J is TRBJ2-6, with 12 nucleotides matching TRBD1. CDR1 is LGHNA, CDR2 YSLEER, per germline. The CDR3 has 17 amino acids. The V segment lost 4 bases and the J segment 0 bases; nucleotides outside the gene matches: 1. As DNA, the CDR3 is TGCGCCAGCAGCCGGGACAGGGGGCCCTCTGGGGCCAACGTCCTGACTTTC. Amino acids: CASSRDRGPSGANVLTF.

This clone was detected only a few times. The chain joins TRBV9 to TRBJ2-7; 8 bases map to TRBD1. The V gene's germline CDR1 is SGDLS and CDR2 YYNGEE. V lost 4 bases to trimming and J lost 0 bases; unmatched junction nucleotides: 6. The CDR3 consists of 15 residues. CDR3 amino acids: CASSPGTGVSYEQYF. CDR3 DNA sequence: TGTGCCAGCAGCCCCGGGACAGGAGTCTCCTACGAGCAGTACTTC.

The chain recombines TRBV10-3 with TRBJ1-3, with D possibly being TRBD1 (6 bases). Trimming stripped 3 bases from V and 0 bases from J, with 15 bases between. The CDR3 loop spans 17 amino acids. CDR1 is ENHRY and CDR2 is SYGVKD in the germline V gene. CDR3 sequence (DNA): TGTGCCATCAGTGACGACCCGACAGGCGTCTCTGGAAACACCATATATTTT. It yields the protein CAISDDPTGVSGNTIYF.

The V call is TRBV4-1, the J call TRBJ2-1; 7 bases match TRBD2. With V trimmed by 4 bases and J by 0 bases, 9 bases remained unmatched. The CDR3 length is 17 residues. Germline loops: CDR1 MGHRA, CDR2 YSYEKL. The CDR3 region has the DNA TGCGCCAGCAGCCTCGTCGGGGGGTCCCCCTCCTACAATGAGCAGTTCTTC. Amino acids: CASSLVGGSPSYNEQFF.

The rearrangement links TRBV5-8 to TRBJ1-1; a possible D gene is TRBD1 (6 bases). This CDR3 comprises 14 residues. Germline CDR1 reads SGHTS; CDR2 reads YDEGEE. Deletions cut 2 bases from V and 4 bases from J, with 12 bases between. CDR3 amino acids: CASSFARGATEAFF. For the CDR3, the DNA is TGTGCCAGCAGCTTTGCCAGGGGTGCCACTGAAGCTTTCTTT.

The chain is built from TRBV9 and TRBJ1-4; D unresolved. Germline V CDR1 and CDR2: SGDLS, YYNGEE. CDR3 length: 15 amino acids. Trimming removed 0 bases at V and 3 bases at J, with 9 bases between. The CDR3 protein is CASSVAQRANEKLFF. CDR3 sequence (DNA): TGTGCCAGCAGCGTAGCTCAGAGGGCTAATGAAAAACTGTTTTTT.

In nucleotides, the CDR3 is TGTGCCTGGGACCTAGGACAGGGATATAATTCACCCCTCCACTTT. Translated: CAWDLGQGYNSPLHF. J is TRBJ1-6 and V is TRBV30; TRBD1 aligns across 8 bases. This CDR3 is built from 15 residues. The ends lost 5 bases at V and 4 bases at J; junction bases unmatched: 7. Looked up from germline, CDR1 is GTSNPN and CDR2 is SVGIG (reference sequence).

The chain has TRBV5-1 and TRBJ1-1; no firm D call. This CDR3 comprises 17 residues. With 0 bases removed from V and 0 bases from J, the gap between germline ends came to 15 bases. Germline V gene data show CDR1 as SGHRS and CDR2 as YFSETQ. CDR3 amino acids: CASSLGGHSTLNTEAFF. The CDR3 nucleotides read TGCGCCAGCAGCTTGGGAGGGCACAGTACCTTGAACACTGAAGCTTTCTTT.

The chain couples TRBV10-3 to TRBJ2-3; TRBD2 might be the D (6 bases). The germline V gene has CDR1 ENHRY and CDR2 SYGVKD. The CDR3 runs to 16 residues. The germline V and J ends were trimmed by 7 bases and 1 base, with 18 bases remaining between them. CDR3: CAIKARLAVGTDTQYF. In DNA form, the CDR3 reads TGTGCCATCAAGGCCCGGTTAGCGGTCGGCACAGATACGCAGTATTTT.

The chain recombines TRBV7-3 with TRBJ1-1; TRBD1 might be the D (6 bases). Germline CDR1 is SGHTA and CDR2 is FQGTGA. CDR3 size: 15 residues. V shed 5 bases and J shed 0 bases, with 13 bases lying between them. CDR3 in amino acids: CASSRGQLMNTEAFF. The CDR3 DNA reads TGTGCCAGCAGCCGAGGACAGCTCATGAACACTGAAGCTTTCTTT.